The T cell receptor (beta chain) under discussion was sequenced for a study of cytomegalovirus exposure and HLA in healthy donors. Using immunoSEQ multiplex PCR, the repertoire was profiled, and TCRdb retains in-frame clones only, with some absent. This table holds hundreds of thousands of clones, over 80% found once. There are 11 residues in the CDR3. CDR1 is MDHEN, CDR2 SYDVKM, per germline. Trimming shortened V by 5 bases and J by 3 bases, and 2 bases separated the two germline ends. The gene calls are TRBV28 and TRBJ2-1; D is ambiguous. The sample taken for sequencing was PBMCs. The TCR was taken from a young woman in good health and CMV-seropositive. The CDR3 reads CASSRYNEQFF. The CDR3, as DNA: TGTGCCAGCAGTCGCTACAATGAGCAGTTCTTC.